The rows below give T cell receptor beta chains drawn from one sample of a study of T cell responses to AZD1222 COVID-19 vaccine. Here immunoSEQ multiplex PCR was the method, and the copy in TCRdb shows in-frame clones only, minus some. The sample gives 150,000 or so clones, roughly 92% of which show up once; roughly 5% is in the top ten. The specimen comprised peripheral blood, sampled on day 0 of AZD1222 vaccination. Every receptor here comes from an adult in good health. Each CDR3 is given with its conserved first and last residue. Fields, in order: J gene, D gene, clone size, V gene, CDR3 DNA, CDR3 protein. A D gene is named only where the DNA matches it firmly. Some rows have no size entry. The others give once, few or many, or a class for an expanded clone.

>TRBJ1-1|-|-|TRBV2
TGTGCCAGCAGTGAAGCGGAGAACACTGAAGCTTTCTTT
CASSEAENTEAFF
>TRBJ1-6|-|-|TRBV9
TGTGCCAGCAGCCGACGCCATCCCAGGGAGAATTCACCCCTCCACTTT
CASSRRHPRENSPLHF
>TRBJ2-6|-|-|TRBV19
TGTGCCAGTAGCACTGAAATATCTGGGGCCAACGTCCTGACTTTC
CASSTEISGANVLTF
>TRBJ1-6|-|-|TRBV15
TGTGCCACCAGCAGAGATCGAAGGGCCCTCCACTTT
CATSRDRRALHF
>TRBJ1-1|-|-|TRBV18
TGTGCCAGCTCAGAAGAGGACGGAAACACTGAAGCTTTCTTT
CASSEEDGNTEAFF
>TRBJ2-7|-|-|TRBV7-9
TGTGCCAGCAGCCGGCGACAGGACTCCTACGAGCAGTACTTC
CASSRRQDSYEQYF
>TRBJ2-7|-|-|TRBV10-1
TGCGCCAGCAGTGAAGGGGGGCCCTCCTACGAGCAGTACTTC
CASSEGGPSYEQYF
>TRBJ2-1|TRBD2|-|TRBV28
TGTGCCAGCAGATCCAGCGGGAGTTGGAATGAGCAGTTCTTC
CASRSSGSWNEQFF
>TRBJ1-5|TRBD1|-|TRBV24-1
TGTGCCACCAGTGATATACCCGCCCCGGGACAGGGCAATCAGCCCCAGCATTTT
CATSDIPAPGQGNQPQHF
>TRBJ1-2|TRBD1|-|TRBV12-3/TRBV12-4
TGTGCCAGCAGTCCACGGACAGGGCATAGCTACACCTTC
CASSPRTGHSYTF
>TRBJ1-1|TRBD1|once|TRBV3-1/TRBV3-2
TGTGCCAGCAGTTCGGAGGGACAGATGAACACTGAAGCTTTCTTT
CASSSEGQMNTEAFF
>TRBJ1-1|TRBD1|-|TRBV7-2
TGTGCCAGCAGCCCACAGGGGACGTTAGGAGCTTTCTTT
CASSPQGTLGAFF
>TRBJ2-5|TRBD1|-|TRBV27
TGTGCCAGCAGTTTAAGACAGGGGGCCGGAGAGACCCAGTACTTC
CASSLRQGAGETQYF
>TRBJ2-1|-|once|TRBV5-6
TGTGCCAGCAGCTTGTTGGGCGTGAGAGAGTTCTTC
CASSLLGVREFF
>TRBJ2-7|-|-|TRBV21-1
TGTGCCAGCAGCAAAGTTTCCCCCCCCGCCTACGAGCAGTACTTC
CASSKVSPPAYEQYF
>TRBJ1-1|-|once|TRBV28
TGTGCCAGCAGTTTACGGGGCGCAATGGCTGAAGCTTTCTTT
CASSLRGAMAEAFF
>TRBJ2-2|-|-|TRBV5-4
TGTGCCAGCAACTTGGGGGGCCGGTTAGACACCGGGGAGCTGTTTTTT
CASNLGGRLDTGELFF
>TRBJ1-1|TRBD1|-|TRBV27
TGTGCCAGCAGTTTATATCCCCCAAGACAGGGGGATTACACTGAAGCTTTCTTT
CASSLYPPRQGDYTEAFF
>TRBJ1-1|-|few|TRBV6-5
TGTGCCAGCAGTTACCGGGGCGGGAACACTGAAGCTTTCTTT
CASSYRGGNTEAFF
>TRBJ2-1|-|-|TRBV15
TGTGCCACCAGCAATTTAGGGGGTTACAATGAGCAGTTCTTC
CATSNLGGYNEQFF
>TRBJ1-5|-|-|TRBV7-2
TGTGCCAGCAGCTTAGCCCAGGGACACCAAGATTCCCTGCATTTT
CASSLAQGHQDSLHF
>TRBJ1-6|TRBD1|-|TRBV7-9
TGTGCCAGCAGCCCCGTACAAACCGGGACAGTTAATTCACCCCTCCACTTT
CASSPVQTGTVNSPLHF
>TRBJ2-2|TRBD1|-|TRBV19
TGTGCCAGTACCCTTGGGGACAGGAGCACCGGGGAGCTGTTTTTT
CASTLGDRSTGELFF
>TRBJ1-1|-|once|TRBV15
TGTGCCACCAGCATGGGACAGAACACTGAAGCTTTCTTT
CATSMGQNTEAFF
>TRBJ2-7|-|-|TRBV27
TGTGCCAGCAGTTTATCGGCCTACGAGCAGTACTTC
CASSLSAYEQYF
>TRBJ1-2|-|-|TRBV28
TGTGCCAGCAGTTCCCCTGGGAGTCCTACTGTCAACTATGGCTACACCTTC
CASSSPGSPTVNYGYTF
>TRBJ1-4|-|-|TRBV5-1
TGCGCCAGCAGCCGGGTCCATCAGGAAAAACTGTTTTTT
CASSRVHQEKLFF
>TRBJ2-1|TRBD1|-|TRBV4-1
TGCGCCAGCAGCCCGGGACAGGGGCCCGTTTACAATGAGCAGTTCTTC
CASSPGQGPVYNEQFF
>TRBJ2-1|-|-|TRBV10-2
TGCGCCAGCAGCGAGAATGGAGCCAGCTCCTACAATGAGCAGTTCTTC
CASSENGASSYNEQFF
>TRBJ2-7|-|few|TRBV5-1
TGCGCCAGCAGCTTGGAGCGTGTATTTCCCTACGAGCAGTACTTC
CASSLERVFPYEQYF
>TRBJ1-2|TRBD1|-|TRBV11-2
TGTGCCAGCAGCGCCCTCAGGGGGAACTATGGCTACACCTTC
CASSALRGNYGYTF
>TRBJ2-3|-|-|TRBV10-2
TGCGCCAGCAGTGAAGGGAGAGATACGCAGTATTTT
CASSEGRDTQYF
>TRBJ2-1|TRBD2|-|TRBV5-4
TGTGCCAGCAGCAAAACTAGCGGGAGCTACAATGAGCAGTTCTTC
CASSKTSGSYNEQFF
>TRBJ2-1|-|-|TRBV23-1
TGCGCCAGCAGTCGAACTTGTTTCTATGAGCAGTTCTTC
CASSRTCFYEQFF
>TRBJ2-7|-|-|TRBV28
TGTGCCAGCAGTTTATCCCCCGGGGAAAGGGGCGAGCAGTACTTC
CASSLSPGERGEQYF
>TRBJ1-5|TRBD1|many|TRBV7-9
TGTGCCAGCAGCCTAGGACAGGGTGTTCAGCCCCAGCATTTT
CASSLGQGVQPQHF
>TRBJ2-3|TRBD2|-|TRBV29-1
TGCAGCGTTTCAAATACACCGGGACTAGCTCCAGATACGCAGTATTTT
CSVSNTPGLAPDTQYF
>TRBJ2-7|-|-|TRBV28
TGTGCCAGCACCCCTCTGGTTGGGACGGACAACTACGAGCAGTACTTC
CASTPLVGTDNYEQYF
>TRBJ2-1|TRBD1|-|TRBV6-1
TGTGCCAGCAGTGGACAGACAGGGTCCTCCCTCAATGAGCAGTTCTTC
CASSGQTGSSLNEQFF
>TRBJ1-2|TRBD1|-|TRBV3-1/TRBV3-2
TGTGCCAGCAGCCTGGACAGGTATGGCTACACCTTC
CASSLDRYGYTF
>TRBJ1-1|-|-|TRBV12-3/TRBV12-4
TGTGCCAGCAGCCGGGGCATGAACACTGAAGCTTTCTTT
CASSRGMNTEAFF
>TRBJ2-2|TRBD1|-|TRBV4-1
TGCGCCAGCAGCCATGGACAGGGGGCCAGACCTGAGCTGTTTTTT
CASSHGQGARPELFF
>TRBJ2-7|TRBD2|-|TRBV27
TGTGCCAGCAGTTTTTCCCTAGCGGGGTCCTACGAGCAGTACTTC
CASSFSLAGSYEQYF
>TRBJ2-1|TRBD2|-|TRBV5-5
TGTGCCAGCAGCTTGCTACGCGGGAGCAGCGATGAGCAGTTCTTC
CASSLLRGSSDEQFF
>TRBJ1-4|TRBD1|-|TRBV7-8
TGTGCCAGCAGACCCACAGGGGTTAGTGAAAAACTGTTTTTT
CASRPTGVSEKLFF
>TRBJ1-4|TRBD1|once|TRBV6-5
TGTGCCAGCAGTCATGACAGGGATAATGAAAAACTGTTTTTT
CASSHDRDNEKLFF
>TRBJ1-1|TRBD1|-|TRBV28
TGTGCCAGCAGTCAACAGGGGGCTCTGAACACTGAAGCTTTCTTT
CASSQQGALNTEAFF
>TRBJ1-1|TRBD1|-|TRBV2
TGTGCCAACCTAATGGGGAGGGGGCCTGAAGCTTTCTTT
CANLMGRGPEAFF
>TRBJ2-3|-|-|TRBV13
TGTGCCAGCAGTTATGAGGGGGAATCTAGCACAGATACGCAGTATTTT
CASSYEGESSTDTQYF
>TRBJ2-5|-|-|TRBV6-5
TGTGCCAGCAGCTCGACCCCCGGAGAGACCCAGTACTTC
CASSSTPGETQYF
>TRBJ1-4|TRBD1|-|TRBV7-2
TGTGCCAGCACCCCGGGACAGGGTAATGAAAAACTGTTTTTT
CASTPGQGNEKLFF
>TRBJ2-7|-|few|TRBV5-6
TGTGCCAGCAGCTATGGTAAGGGTTCTTCCTTC
CASSYGKGSSF
>TRBJ1-1|-|few|TRBV11-2
TGTGCCAGCAGCTTACCGAAAGGATGGGAAGCTTTCTTT
CASSLPKGWEAFF
>TRBJ1-3|TRBD1|-|TRBV5-1
TGCGCCAGCAGCTTGCGGGGACAGGGCTCTGGAAACACCATATATTTT
CASSLRGQGSGNTIYF
>TRBJ2-7|-|-|TRBV5-4
TGTGCCAGCAGCGCATTAGGGGGGCCGATCGAGCAGTACTTC
CASSALGGPIEQYF
>TRBJ2-1|TRBD1|-|TRBV5-4
TGTGCCAGCAGCCCTAAGGGGGCTTTTAGCATCTATGAGCAGTTCTTC
CASSPKGAFSIYEQFF
>TRBJ2-7|-|once|TRBV15
TGTGCCACCAGCAGAGATCGTTGGGGCCTCGATTTAGGCGAGCAGTACTTC
CATSRDRWGLDLGEQYF
>TRBJ2-7|-|-|TRBV29-1
TGCAGCGTTGTTAGTCTGGGCTACGAGCAGTACTTC
CSVVSLGYEQYF
>TRBJ1-5|-|-|TRBV7-6
TGTGCCAGCAGCTTAGCAGAAGGGGCTGGTCAGCCCCAGCATTTT
CASSLAEGAGQPQHF
>TRBJ1-1|TRBD1|-|TRBV24-1
TGTGCCACCTCAGGGGGTCGGAACACTGAAGCTTTCTTT
CATSGGRNTEAFF